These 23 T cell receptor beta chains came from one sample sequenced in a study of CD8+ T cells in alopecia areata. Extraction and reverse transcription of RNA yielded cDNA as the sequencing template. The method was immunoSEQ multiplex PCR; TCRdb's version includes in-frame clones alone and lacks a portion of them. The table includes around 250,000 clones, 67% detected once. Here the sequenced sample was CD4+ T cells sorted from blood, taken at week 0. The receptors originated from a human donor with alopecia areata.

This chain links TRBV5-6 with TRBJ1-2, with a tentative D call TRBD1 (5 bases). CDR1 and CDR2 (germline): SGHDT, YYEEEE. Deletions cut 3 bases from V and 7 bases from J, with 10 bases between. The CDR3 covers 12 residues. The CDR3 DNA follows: TGTGCCAGCAGCTGGGGCCAGGCTGGCTACACCTTC. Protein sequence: CASSWGQAGYTF.

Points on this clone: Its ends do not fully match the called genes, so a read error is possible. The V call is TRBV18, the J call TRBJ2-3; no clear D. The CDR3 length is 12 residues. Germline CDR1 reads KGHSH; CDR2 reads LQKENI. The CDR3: CASSLFTETQYF. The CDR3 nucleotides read TGTGCCAGCTCACTCTTCACAGAGACGCAGTATTTT.

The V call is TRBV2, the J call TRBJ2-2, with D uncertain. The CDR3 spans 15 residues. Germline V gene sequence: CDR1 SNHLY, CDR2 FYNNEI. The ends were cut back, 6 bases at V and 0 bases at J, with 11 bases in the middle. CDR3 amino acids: CASRLGSANTGELFF. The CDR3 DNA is TGTGCCAGCAGGCTGGGGTCCGCGAACACCGGGGAGCTGTTTTTT. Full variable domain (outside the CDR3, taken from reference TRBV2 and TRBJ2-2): EPEVTQTPSHQVTQMGQEVILRCVPISNHLYFYWYRQILGQKVEFLVSFYNNEISEKSEIFDDQFSVERPDGSNFTLKIRSTKLEDSAMYFCASRLGSANTGELFFGEGSRLTVL.

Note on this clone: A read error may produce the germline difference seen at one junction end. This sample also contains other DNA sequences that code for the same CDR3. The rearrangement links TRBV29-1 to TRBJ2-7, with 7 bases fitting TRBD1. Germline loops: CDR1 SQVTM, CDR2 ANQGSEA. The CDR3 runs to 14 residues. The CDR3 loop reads CSVALMTGTYEQYF. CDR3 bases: TGCAGCGTTGCCCTAATGACAGGGACCTACGAGCAGTACTTT.

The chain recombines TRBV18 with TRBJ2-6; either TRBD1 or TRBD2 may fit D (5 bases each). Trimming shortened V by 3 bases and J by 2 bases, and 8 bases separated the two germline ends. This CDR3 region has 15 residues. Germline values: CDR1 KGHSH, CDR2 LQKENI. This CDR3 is CASSPLGAGANVLTF. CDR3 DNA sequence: TGTGCCAGCTCACCTCTGGGGGCTGGGGCCAACGTCCTGACTTTC.

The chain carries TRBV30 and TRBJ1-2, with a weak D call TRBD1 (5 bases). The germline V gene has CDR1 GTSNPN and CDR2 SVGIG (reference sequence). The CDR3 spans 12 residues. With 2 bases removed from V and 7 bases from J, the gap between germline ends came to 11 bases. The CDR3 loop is CAWSFRESGYTF. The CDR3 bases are TGTGCCTGGAGTTTCAGGGAGTCTGGCTACACCTTC.

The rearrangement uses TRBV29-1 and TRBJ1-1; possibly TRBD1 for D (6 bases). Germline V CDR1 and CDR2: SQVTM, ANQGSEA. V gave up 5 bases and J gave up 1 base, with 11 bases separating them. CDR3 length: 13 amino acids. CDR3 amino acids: CSVQQGTNTEAFF. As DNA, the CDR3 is TGCAGCGTTCAACAGGGAACGAACACTGAAGCTTTCTTT.

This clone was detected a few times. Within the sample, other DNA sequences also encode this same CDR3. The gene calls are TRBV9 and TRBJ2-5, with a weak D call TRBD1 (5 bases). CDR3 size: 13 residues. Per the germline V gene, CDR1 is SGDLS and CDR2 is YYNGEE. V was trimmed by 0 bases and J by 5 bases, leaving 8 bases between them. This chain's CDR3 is CASSVEGLETQYF. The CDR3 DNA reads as TGTGCCAGCAGCGTAGAGGGGTTGGAGACCCAGTACTTC.

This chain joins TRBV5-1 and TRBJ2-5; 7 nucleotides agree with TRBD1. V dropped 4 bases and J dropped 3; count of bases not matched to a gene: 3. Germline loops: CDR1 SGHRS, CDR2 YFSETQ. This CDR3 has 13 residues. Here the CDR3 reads CASSPDRKETQYF. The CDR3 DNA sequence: TGCGCCAGCAGCCCGGACAGGAAAGAGACCCAGTACTTC.

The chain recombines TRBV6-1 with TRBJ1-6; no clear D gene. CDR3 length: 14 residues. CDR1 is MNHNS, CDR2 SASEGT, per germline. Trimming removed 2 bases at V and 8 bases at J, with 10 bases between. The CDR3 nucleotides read TGTGCCAGCAGTGAACTCGAGAAATATTCACCCCTCCACTTT. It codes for CASSELEKYSPLHF.

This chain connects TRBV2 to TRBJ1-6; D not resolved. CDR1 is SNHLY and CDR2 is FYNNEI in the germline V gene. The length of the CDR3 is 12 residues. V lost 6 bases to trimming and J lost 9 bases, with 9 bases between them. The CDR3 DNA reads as TGTGCCAGCAGAACCGAACCTTCACCCCTCCACTTT. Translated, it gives CASRTEPSPLHF.

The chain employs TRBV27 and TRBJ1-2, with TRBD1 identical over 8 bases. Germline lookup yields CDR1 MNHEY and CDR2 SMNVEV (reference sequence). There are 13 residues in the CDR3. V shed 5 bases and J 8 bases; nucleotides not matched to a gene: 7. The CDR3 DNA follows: TGTGCCAGCAGTCTCGGACAGGGTCGCGGCTACACCTTC. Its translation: CASSLGQGRGYTF.

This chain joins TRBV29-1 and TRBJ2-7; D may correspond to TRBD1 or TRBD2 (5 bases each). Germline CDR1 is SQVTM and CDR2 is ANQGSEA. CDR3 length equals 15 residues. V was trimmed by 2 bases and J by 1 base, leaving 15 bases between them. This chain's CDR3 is CSVEYPGTASYEQYF. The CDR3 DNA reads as TGCAGCGTTGAATACCCCGGGACGGCTTCCTACGAGCAGTACTTC.

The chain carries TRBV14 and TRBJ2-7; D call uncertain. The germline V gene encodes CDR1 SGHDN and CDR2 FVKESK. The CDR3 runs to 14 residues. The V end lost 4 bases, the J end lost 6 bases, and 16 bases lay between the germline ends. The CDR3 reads CASSLGLGLVEQYF. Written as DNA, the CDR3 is TGTGCCAGCAGCCTTGGTTTGGGTCTGGTCGAGCAGTACTTC.

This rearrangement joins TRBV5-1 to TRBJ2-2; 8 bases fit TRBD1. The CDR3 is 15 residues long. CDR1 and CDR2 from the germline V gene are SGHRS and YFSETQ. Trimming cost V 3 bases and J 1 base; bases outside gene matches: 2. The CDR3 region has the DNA TGCGCCAGCAGCTCTGGACAGGGGAACACCGGGGAGCTGTTTTTT. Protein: CASSSGQGNTGELFF.

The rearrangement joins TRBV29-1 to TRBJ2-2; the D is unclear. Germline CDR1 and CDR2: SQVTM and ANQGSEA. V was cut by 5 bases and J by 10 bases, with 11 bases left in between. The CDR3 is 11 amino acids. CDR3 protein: CSVYLSQELFF. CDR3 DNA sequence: TGCAGCGTTTACCTGAGCCAGGAGCTGTTTTTT.

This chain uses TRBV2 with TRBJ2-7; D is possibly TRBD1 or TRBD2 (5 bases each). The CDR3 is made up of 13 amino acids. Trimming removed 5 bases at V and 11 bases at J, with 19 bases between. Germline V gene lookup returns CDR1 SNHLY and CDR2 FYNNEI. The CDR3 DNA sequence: TGTGCCAGCAGTTCCGGGACGGCGACAGTGGAGTACTTC. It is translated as CASSSGTATVEYF.

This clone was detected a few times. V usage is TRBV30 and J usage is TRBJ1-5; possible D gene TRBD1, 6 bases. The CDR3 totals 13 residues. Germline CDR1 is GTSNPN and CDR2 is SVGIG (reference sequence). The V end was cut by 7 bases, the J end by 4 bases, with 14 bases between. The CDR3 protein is CASQSGANQPQHF. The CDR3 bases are TGTGCCTCCCAGTCAGGGGCGAATCAGCCCCAGCATTTT.

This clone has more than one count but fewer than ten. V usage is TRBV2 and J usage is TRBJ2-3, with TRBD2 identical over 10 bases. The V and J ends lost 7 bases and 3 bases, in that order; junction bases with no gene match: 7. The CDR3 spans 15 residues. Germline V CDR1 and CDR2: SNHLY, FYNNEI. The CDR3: CASIRTSGGTDTQYF. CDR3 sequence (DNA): TGTGCCAGCATTCGGACTAGCGGTGGGACAGATACGCAGTATTTT.

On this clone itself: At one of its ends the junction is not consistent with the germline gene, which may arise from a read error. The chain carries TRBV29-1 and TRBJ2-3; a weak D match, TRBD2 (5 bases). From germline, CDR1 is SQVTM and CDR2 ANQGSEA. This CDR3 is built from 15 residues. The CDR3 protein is CSVEGSSPSPDTQYF. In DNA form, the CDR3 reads TGCAGCGTCGAAGGGTCTAGCCCTTCCCCGGATACGCAGTATTTT.

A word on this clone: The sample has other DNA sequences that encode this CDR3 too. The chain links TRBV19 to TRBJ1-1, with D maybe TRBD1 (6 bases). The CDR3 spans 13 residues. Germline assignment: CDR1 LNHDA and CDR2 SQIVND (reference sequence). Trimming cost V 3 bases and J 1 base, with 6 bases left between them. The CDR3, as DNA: TGTGCCAGTAGTATCAGGGGGAACACTGAAGCTTTCTTT. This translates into CASSIRGNTEAFF. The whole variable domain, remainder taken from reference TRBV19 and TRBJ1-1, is DGGITQSPKYLFRKEGQNVTLSCEQNLNHDAMYWYRQDPGQGLRLIYYSQIVNDFQKGDIAEGYSVSREKKESFPLTVTSAQKNPTAFYLCASSIRGNTEAFFGQGTRLTVV.

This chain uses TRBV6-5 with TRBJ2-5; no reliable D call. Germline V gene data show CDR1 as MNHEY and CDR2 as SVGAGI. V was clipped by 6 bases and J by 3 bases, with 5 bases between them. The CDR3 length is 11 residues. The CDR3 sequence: CASSPEETQYF. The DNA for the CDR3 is TGTGCCAGCAGCCCTGAAGAGACCCAGTACTTC.

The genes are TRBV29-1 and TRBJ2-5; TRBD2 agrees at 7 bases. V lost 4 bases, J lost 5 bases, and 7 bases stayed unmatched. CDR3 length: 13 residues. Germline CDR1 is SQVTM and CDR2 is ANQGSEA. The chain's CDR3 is CSVVSGARETQYF. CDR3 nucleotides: TGCAGCGTTGTAAGCGGGGCCAGGGAGACCCAGTACTTC.